This passage covers 17 T cell receptor beta chains from one sample sequenced in a study of cytomegalovirus exposure and HLA in healthy donors. Primers: 60 Vbeta forward and 13 Jbeta reverse. Method: immunoSEQ multiplex PCR; TCRdb's copy keeps in-frame clones and lacks some. The sample consists of 110,000 to 150,000 clones, 79% of them appearing once. Sequenced: PBMCs. The receptors originated from a man aged 18 to 29 in good health and CMV-seronegative.

This chain links TRBV7-9 with TRBJ1-2; D unclear. Germline V lookup: CDR1 SEHNR, CDR2 FQNEAQ (reference sequence). V lost 3 bases and J 5 bases, leaving 10 bases between the germline ends. CDR3 length: 13 residues. The CDR3: CASSFSPAYGYTF. The CDR3, as DNA: TGTGCCAGCAGCTTCAGTCCTGCTTATGGCTACACCTTC.

The rearrangement uses TRBV5-4 and TRBJ1-2; D might be TRBD1 (6 bases). CDR1 and CDR2 (germline): SGHNT, YYREEE (reference sequence). The CDR3 contains 13 residues. Trimming cost V 4 bases and J 4 bases, with 11 bases left between them. The CDR3 is CASSARGLYGYTF. The CDR3 DNA reads as TGTGCCAGCAGCGCCAGGGGTCTCTATGGCTACACCTTC.

Comment on this clone: This CDR3 is also generated by other DNA sequences in the sample. V is TRBV27 and J is TRBJ2-1; 9 bases line up with TRBD1. Trimming at V came to 6 bases and at J to 1 base, leaving 4 bases not matched to a gene. This CDR3 region has 15 residues. Germline CDR1 and CDR2: MNHEY and SMNVEV (reference sequence). The DNA for the CDR3 is TGTGCCAGCAGCCTCGGGACAGGGTCCTACAATGAGCAGTTCTTC. It codes for CASSLGTGSYNEQFF.

The chain recombines TRBV4-1 with TRBJ1-6, with TRBD1 matching over 9 bases. Germline V gene data show CDR1 as MGHRA and CDR2 as YSYEKL. Unmatched junction bases numbered 5, after V lost 1 base and J lost 10 bases. The CDR3 loop spans 15 amino acids. The CDR3: CASSQVDRGYSPLHF. The DNA for the CDR3 is TGCGCCAGCAGCCAAGTAGACAGGGGGTACTCACCCCTCCACTTT.

The chain is built from TRBV14 and TRBJ2-6, with 7 bases matching TRBD1. V was pared by 3 bases and J by 0 bases, with 2 bases of the junction left unmatched. Per the germline V gene, CDR1 is SGHDN and CDR2 is FVKESK. The CDR3 spans 16 residues. CDR3 residues: CASSQGQFSGANVLTF. In DNA, the CDR3 is TGTGCCAGCAGCCAGGGACAGTTCTCTGGGGCCAACGTCCTGACTTTC.

The V gene is TRBV11-2, the J gene TRBJ1-1; D is unclear. The V gene lost 1 base and the J gene lost 6 bases, with 12 bases spanning the gap. The CDR3 covers 14 residues. CDR1 and CDR2 from the germline V gene are SGHAT and FQNNGV. The CDR3 region is CASSLGTASAEAFF. CDR3 DNA: TGTGCCAGCAGCTTAGGAACGGCGAGCGCTGAAGCTTTCTTT.

This clone is a singleton in its sample. The chain couples TRBV30 to TRBJ2-2, with TRBD2 identical over 8 bases. Germline V CDR1 and CDR2: GTSNPN, SVGIG (reference sequence). The ends lost 3 bases at V and 6 bases at J; junction bases unmatched: 12. The CDR3 runs 16 residues. In DNA form, the CDR3 reads TGTGCCTGGAGCTCACGACGGGGGGGACTGGCCGGGGAGCTGTTTTTT. Translated, it gives CAWSSRRGGLAGELFF.

CDR3 nucleotide sequence: TGTGCCTGGAGTCCCGGAGCGGGTCAGCCCCAGCATTTT. Its protein product is CAWSPGAGQPQHF. V and J are TRBV30 and TRBJ1-5; D ambiguous. CDR1 GTSNPN and CDR2 SVGIG come from the germline V gene (reference sequence). Trimming shortened V by 2 bases and J by 6 bases, and 11 bases separated the two germline ends. The CDR3 sequence is 13 residues long.

The rearrangement uses TRBV5-1 and TRBJ2-3; the D gene is possibly TRBD1 (5 bases). CDR1 and CDR2 (germline): SGHRS, YFSETQ. Trimming stripped 2 bases from V and 5 bases from J, with 9 bases between. This CDR3 spans 13 amino acids. The CDR3 reads CASSLAGLDTQYF. The CDR3 DNA reads TGCGCCAGCAGCTTAGCAGGGTTAGATACGCAGTATTTT.

The chain has TRBV4-2 and TRBJ2-7; 8 nucleotides match TRBD2. The CDR3 is 14 residues long. Germline V lookup: CDR1 LGHNA, CDR2 YNFKEQ. V was pared by 2 bases and J by 5 bases, with 5 bases of the junction left unmatched. The CDR3 region is CASSQYTAGDEQYF. The CDR3 DNA is TGTGCCAGCAGCCAATATACAGCGGGGGACGAGCAGTACTTC.

The chain carries TRBV7-6 and TRBJ1-5, with TRBD1 matching 8 bases. Trimming cost V 0 bases and J 6 bases; bases outside gene matches: 4. CDR3 size: 15 residues. Germline loops: CDR1 SGHVS, CDR2 FNYEAQ. CDR3 DNA: TGTGCCAGCAGCTTAGCCGACAGGGGTGGTCAGCCCCAGCATTTT. Encoded protein: CASSLADRGGQPQHF.

The chain combines TRBV29-1 with TRBJ1-1; D perhaps matches TRBD1 (5 bases). The V and J ends lost 0 bases and 7 bases respectively, with 9 bases between them. CDR1 is SQVTM and CDR2 is ANQGSEA in the germline V gene. The CDR3 is made up of 12 amino acids. The CDR3 sequence: CSVEEGLLEAFF. The DNA for the CDR3 is TGCAGCGTTGAAGAGGGGCTGCTTGAAGCTTTCTTT.

V gene TRBV7-3 combines with J gene TRBJ2-1; perhaps TRBD2 as D (5 bases). Trimming shortened V by 0 bases and J by 12 bases, and 15 bases separated the two germline ends. CDR3 length: 14 amino acids. Germline V CDR1 and CDR2: SGHTA, FQGTGA. The CDR3 DNA sequence: TGTGCCAGCAGCTTAACTGGGCTGGTCGGAGGGCAGTTCTTC. It yields the protein CASSLTGLVGGQFF.

The V gene is TRBV19, the J gene TRBJ1-2; possibly TRBD1 for D (5 bases). The CDR3 covers 15 residues. Trimming took off 1 base at V and 7 bases at J, with 16 bases between the two ends. CDR1 and CDR2 (germline): LNHDA, SQIVND (reference sequence). CDR3 DNA sequence: TGTGCCAGTAGTATAGGTGGGACGGGGGTTACTGGCTACACCTTC. It yields the protein CASSIGGTGVTGYTF.

The J gene is TRBJ1-2, the V gene TRBV5-1, with TRBD1 as a possible D gene (6 bases). Trimming removed 3 bases from V and 4 bases from J, with 10 bases in between. The CDR3 has 13 residues. Germline loops: CDR1 SGHRS, CDR2 YFSETQ. The CDR3 bases are TGCGCCAGCAGCTCGAGGGACATCTATGGCTACACCTTC. Amino acids: CASSSRDIYGYTF. Full variable domain (missing parts from reference TRBV5-1 and TRBJ1-2): KAGVTQTPRYLIKTRGQQVTLSCSPISGHRSVSWYQQTPGQGLQFLFEYFSETQRNKGNFPGRFSGRQFSNSRSEMNVSTLELGDSALYLCASSSRDIYGYTFGSGTRLTVV.

The gene calls are TRBV7-8 and TRBJ2-5; D perhaps matches TRBD2 (5 bases). In germline, CDR1 is SGHVS, CDR2 FQNEAQ. This CDR3 contains 14 residues. V gave up 5 bases and J gave up 1 base, with 11 bases separating them. CDR3 DNA sequence: TGTGCCAGCAGCATCGAGGGAGCCCAAGAGACCCAGTACTTC. Amino acids: CASSIEGAQETQYF.

V and J are TRBV5-4 and TRBJ2-7, with TRBD1 matching over 8 bases. The length of the CDR3 is 16 residues. V shed 0 bases, J shed 2 bases, and the junction held 7 bases outside the gene matches. Per germline, CDR1 SGHNT and CDR2 YYREEE (reference sequence). This CDR3 is CASSLGQDRVAYEQYF. The CDR3 nucleotides read TGTGCCAGCAGCTTGGGCCAGGACAGGGTCGCCTACGAGCAGTACTTC.